Below, 27 T cell receptor beta chains from the same sample are listed, as sequenced in a study of cytomegalovirus exposure and HLA in healthy donors. The assay was immunoSEQ multiplex PCR, and TCRdb's table has in-frame clones only and misses some. The sample lists 190,000 or so clones, 84% occurring once. Sequenced input: PBMCs. These receptor sequences come from a young woman in good health and CMV-seropositive.

The V call is TRBV7-2, the J call TRBJ1-2; a weak D match, TRBD1 (5 bases). CDR1 SGHTA and CDR2 FQGNSA come from the germline V gene. The V gene lost 2 bases and the J gene lost 7 bases, with 14 bases spanning the gap. The CDR3 is made up of 14 amino acids. The CDR3: CASSLKARDSGYTF. Here the CDR3 DNA reads TGTGCCAGCAGCTTAAAGGCCAGGGACTCTGGCTACACCTTC.

V is TRBV4-1 and J is TRBJ2-5; D is uncertain. V lost 1 base to trimming and J lost 3 bases, with 12 bases between them. CDR1 is MGHRA, CDR2 YSYEKL, per germline. The length of the CDR3 is 15 residues. DNA of the CDR3: TGCGCCAGCAGCCAAGTTCACCTACTTAAAGAGACCCAGTACTTC. Its translation: CASSQVHLLKETQYF.

Only a few counts were recorded for this clone. The J gene is TRBJ1-1, the V gene TRBV25-1; unclear D gene. V lost 8 bases to trimming and J lost 5 bases, with 9 bases between them. Germline-derived CDR1 and CDR2 are MGHDK and SYGVNS. This CDR3 comprises 11 residues. In nucleotides, the CDR3 is TGTGCCAGCCGGGGTGGAACTGAAGCTTTCTTT. Translating it yields CASRGGTEAFF.

V and J are TRBV7-2 and TRBJ2-2; TRBD1 agrees at 7 bases. The CDR3 contains 15 residues. Losses at the gene ends were 4 bases for V and 6 bases for J; bases not matched to a gene: 8. Germline loops: CDR1 SGHTA, CDR2 FQGNSA. The CDR3 DNA reads as TGTGCCAGCAGCTACCGGACAGGAAAGTCCGGGGAGCTGTTTTTT. As protein: CASSYRTGKSGELFF.

CDR3 protein: CASSLNYAAGELFF. The CDR3 DNA reads as TGTGCCAGCAGCTTAAATTACGCGGCCGGGGAGCTGTTTTTT. This chain links TRBV7-2 with TRBJ2-2; D ambiguous. The V and J ends lost 2 bases and 6 bases respectively, with 10 bases between them. CDR3 length: 14 residues. Germline V gene lookup returns CDR1 SGHTA and CDR2 FQGNSA.

This clone is a singleton in its sample. The V gene is TRBV28, the J gene TRBJ1-6, with D maybe TRBD1 (5 bases). The V and J ends lost 3 bases and 10 bases respectively, with 10 bases between them. The germline V gene has CDR1 MDHEN and CDR2 SYDVKM. CDR3 length: 13 amino acids. The CDR3 bases are TGTGCCAGCAGTTTTAGGGGCGGATCACCCCTCCACTTT. Amino acid sequence: CASSFRGGSPLHF.

V and J are TRBV7-9 and TRBJ2-7, with D possibly matching TRBD1 (6 bases). The V end was cut by 2 bases, the J end by 1 base, with 15 bases between. CDR3 size: 16 residues. CDR1 and CDR2 from the germline V gene are SEHNR and FQNEAQ (reference sequence). In DNA, the CDR3 is TGTGCCAGCAGCTTAAAGGGGGTTGACGTTTCCTACGAGCAGTACTTC. Its protein product is CASSLKGVDVSYEQYF.

The chain uses TRBV2 and TRBJ2-1; 13 bases fit TRBD2. Germline CDR1 is SNHLY and CDR2 is FYNNEI. Trimming removed 2 bases from V and 14 bases from J; junction bases left unmatched: 9. The CDR3 is 15 amino acids. CDR3 coding DNA: TGTGCCAGCAGTGAAAATTTGGGACTAGCGGGGCCTGAGTTCTTC. Its translation: CASSENLGLAGPEFF.

The chain has TRBV9 and TRBJ2-2, with 10 bases aligning to TRBD1. The V segment lost 2 bases and the J segment 3 bases; nucleotides outside the gene matches: 10. Looked up from germline, CDR1 is SGDLS and CDR2 is YYNGEE. The CDR3 runs to 18 residues. The CDR3 protein is CASSVATGGALHTGELFF. The CDR3 DNA reads as TGTGCCAGCAGCGTCGCGACAGGGGGCGCGCTTCACACCGGGGAGCTGTTTTTT. Full variable domain (rest looked up from reference TRBV9 and TRBJ2-2): DSGVTQTPKHLITATGQRVTLRCSPRSGDLSVYWYQQSLDQGLQFLIQYYNGEERAKGNILERFSAQQFPDLHSELNLSSLELGDSALYFCASSVATGGALHTGELFFGEGSRLTVL.

The chain has TRBV7-6 and TRBJ2-1, with 9 bases lining up with TRBD1. The germline V gene has CDR1 SGHVS and CDR2 FNYEAQ. The CDR3 is made up of 15 amino acids. V gave up 1 base and J gave up 7 bases; unmatched junction bases: 5. CDR3 region: CASSLGNRGLNEQFF. As DNA, the CDR3 is TGTGCCAGCAGCTTAGGAAACAGGGGGCTTAATGAGCAGTTCTTC.

The J gene is TRBJ1-4, the V gene TRBV7-2; 8 bases line up with TRBD1. Losses at the gene ends were 5 bases for V and 8 bases for J; bases not matched to a gene: 7. The CDR3 sequence is 14 residues long. Germline CDR1 reads SGHTA; CDR2 reads FQGNSA. In nucleotides, the CDR3 is TGTGCCAGCAGCCAGACAGGGGCAGGAGAAAAACTGTTTTTT. It translates to CASSQTGAGEKLFF.

The table lists this clone with a few counts. J is TRBJ2-7 and V is TRBV5-1; 9 nucleotides align to TRBD1. Looked up from germline, CDR1 is SGHRS and CDR2 is YFSETQ. Trimming at V came to 7 bases and at J to 3 bases, leaving 8 bases not matched to a gene. CDR3 length: 14 amino acids. CDR3 in amino acids: CASGTTGGDYEQYF. Here the CDR3 DNA reads TGCGCCAGCGGCACAACAGGGGGCGACTACGAGCAGTACTTC.

This chain uses TRBV7-3 with TRBJ1-6; D might be TRBD1 (5 bases). Trimming left V 4 bases short and J 4 bases short, with 8 bases between. Germline V CDR1 and CDR2: SGHTA, FQGTGA. The CDR3 is 14 amino acids. The DNA for the CDR3 is TGTGCCAGCAGCTCCGGGACTTATAATTCACCCCTCCACTTT. It is translated as CASSSGTYNSPLHF.

This sequence joins TRBV12-5 and TRBJ1-5; D gene unclear. The germline V and J ends were trimmed by 6 bases and 1 base, with 7 bases remaining between them. The CDR3 contains 13 residues. Germline CDR1 and CDR2: LGHNT and FRNRAP. The CDR3 loop reads CASGRGSNQPQHF. CDR3 nucleotide sequence: TGTGCTAGTGGCCGAGGAAGCAATCAGCCCCAGCATTTT.

The chain has TRBV5-1 and TRBJ1-3; unclear D gene. V was shortened by 4 bases and J by 3 bases, with 17 bases between the two germline ends. This CDR3 is 16 amino acids long. The V gene's germline CDR1 is SGHRS and CDR2 YFSETQ. CDR3 sequence (DNA): TGCGCCAGCAGCCTGGAAGCGCCCGGGTATGGAAACACCATATATTTT. It translates to CASSLEAPGYGNTIYF.

This clone was seen a single time. This chain links TRBV5-1 with TRBJ2-3; D gene unclear. V was trimmed by 4 bases and J by 4 bases, leaving 16 bases between them. The CDR3 loop spans 15 amino acids. Per the germline V gene, CDR1 is SGHRS and CDR2 is YFSETQ. The CDR3: CASSVDGDSSDTQYF. In DNA form, the CDR3 reads TGCGCCAGCAGCGTAGACGGAGATTCCTCAGATACGCAGTATTTT. Combining the CDR3 with reference TRBV5-1 and TRBJ2-3 gives the whole variable domain KAGVTQTPRYLIKTRGQQVTLSCSPISGHRSVSWYQQTPGQGLQFLFEYFSETQRNKGNFPGRFSGRQFSNSRSEMNVSTLELGDSALYLCASSVDGDSSDTQYFGPGTRLTVL.

The chain joins TRBV7-2 to TRBJ2-3; D might be TRBD1 (6 bases). Between the trimmed V and J ends, which lost 3 bases and 0 bases, there was a span of 13 bases. Germline loops: CDR1 SGHTA, CDR2 FQGNSA. The CDR3 length is 16 residues. The CDR3 coding sequence is TGTGCCAGCAGCTTCCGAGGGGGTTATAGCACAGATACGCAGTATTTT. The encoded protein is CASSFRGGYSTDTQYF.

This clone was detected once. Written as DNA, the CDR3 is TGTGCCAGCAGTTACAACAGCAACACTGAAGCTTTCTTT. As protein: CASSYNSNTEAFF. V gene TRBV6-5 combines with J gene TRBJ1-1, with no clear D. Germline CDR1 MNHEY, CDR2 SVGAGI. The CDR3 extends over 13 amino acids. Trimming shortened V by 2 bases and J by 2 bases, and 6 bases separated the two germline ends.

Concerning this clone: A much larger clone lies one base from this, so it may be a read error. Other DNA sequences in the sample encode the same CDR3. This chain connects TRBV5-6 to TRBJ1-1, with 7 bases matching TRBD1. Trimming cost V 4 bases and J 3 bases; bases outside gene matches: 3. The V gene's germline CDR1 is SGHDT and CDR2 YYEEEE. The CDR3 runs 13 residues. In nucleotides, the CDR3 is TGTGCCAGCAGCCCCGACAGGGACACTGAAGCTTTCTTT. The encoded protein is CASSPDRDTEAFF.

This chain links TRBV11-1 with TRBJ2-3; D possibly corresponds to TRBD2 (6 bases). V gave up 5 bases and J gave up 6 bases, with 24 bases separating them. Germline CDR1 reads SGHAT; CDR2 reads FQDESV (reference sequence). This CDR3 comprises 17 residues. The CDR3 DNA follows: TGTGCCAGCAGCCTGAGTGGGACTCTCTATTTGTCGGATACGCAGTATTTT. The encoded protein is CASSLSGTLYLSDTQYF. The variable domain in full, with the rest retrieved from reference TRBV11-1 and TRBJ2-3, is EAEVAQSPRYKITEKSQAVAFWCDPISGHATLYWYRQILGQGPELLVQFQDESVVDDSQLPKDRFSAERLKGVDSTLKIQPAELGDSAMYLCASSLSGTLYLSDTQYFGPGTRLTVL.

The chain recombines TRBV20-1 with TRBJ1-4; weak D call: TRBD1 (5 bases). Germline CDR1 and CDR2: DFQATT and SNEGSKA (reference sequence). The V and J ends lost 3 bases and 17 bases respectively, with 16 bases between them. This CDR3 has 11 amino acids. The CDR3 DNA reads TGCAGTGCTAGGCGAGGGGAGGGGAGTTTTTTT. Its protein is CSARRGEGSFF.

The chain carries TRBV9 and TRBJ2-7; 8 bases map to TRBD1. V dropped 2 bases and J dropped 5; count of bases not matched to a gene: 9. Germline-derived CDR1 and CDR2 are SGDLS and YYNGEE. The CDR3 is made up of 15 amino acids. The CDR3 region has the DNA TGTGCCAGCAGCGTCAGGACAGGGCCCCACGACGAGCAGTACTTC. This translates into CASSVRTGPHDEQYF.

This chain joins TRBV10-1 and TRBJ2-3, with no clear D. Per the germline V gene, CDR1 is WNHNN and CDR2 is SYGVQD (reference sequence). V dropped 3 bases and J dropped 0 bases, with 4 bases sitting between them. The CDR3 runs 13 residues. The CDR3 reads CASSEHSTDTQYF. The DNA of the CDR3 is TGCGCCAGCAGTGAACATAGCACAGATACGCAGTATTTT.

The chain recombines TRBV11-3 with TRBJ2-1, with 8 bases lining up with TRBD2. Trimming removed 5 bases from V and 8 bases from J; junction bases left unmatched: 5. This CDR3 has 13 amino acids. CDR1 and CDR2 (germline): SGHNT, YENEEA. The CDR3 region is CASSATSGYEQFF. The DNA of the CDR3 is TGTGCCAGCAGCGCAACTAGCGGCTATGAGCAGTTCTTC.

The count of this clone is one. This chain connects TRBV15 to TRBJ1-2, with 7 bases identical to TRBD1. The CDR3 sequence is 16 residues long. J lost 4 bases, V lost 0 bases, and 8 bases had no gene match. Looked up from germline, CDR1 is LNHNV and CDR2 is YYDKDF (reference sequence). The CDR3 spells CATSRDQGTEVYGYTF. In DNA, the CDR3 is TGTGCCACCAGCAGAGATCAGGGGACAGAGGTCTATGGCTACACCTTC. Looking up the rest from reference TRBV15 and TRBJ1-2 gives the full variable domain: DAMVIQNPRYQVTQFGKPVTLSCSQTLNHNVMYWYQQKSSQAPKLLFHYYDKDFNNEADTPDNFQSRRPNTSFCFLDIRSPGLGDTAMYLCATSRDQGTEVYGYTFGSGTRLTVV.

J is TRBJ2-2 and V is TRBV29-1, with no clear D. CDR1 is SQVTM, CDR2 ANQGSEA, per germline. Trimming removed 7 bases at V and 4 bases at J, with 13 bases between. CDR3 length: 13 amino acids. The DNA of the CDR3 is TGCAGCGCCCCAGACTCCCTCACCGGGGAGCTGTTTTTT. It specifies CSAPDSLTGELFF.

The chain joins TRBV5-1 to TRBJ1-3, with a tentative D call TRBD1 (6 bases). CDR1 is SGHRS, CDR2 YFSETQ, per germline. There are 15 residues in the CDR3. The V and J ends lost 6 bases and 0 bases respectively, with 13 bases between them. The CDR3 sequence: CASTHGQSSGNTIYF. The CDR3 DNA reads as TGCGCCAGCACCCACGGACAGAGCTCTGGAAACACCATATATTTT.